Listed below are T cell receptor beta chains from one sample, sequenced in a study of CD8+ T cells in alopecia areata. This table comes from immunoSEQ multiplex PCR, and its TCRdb copy is limited to in-frame clones, with some not included. This sample carries roughly 190,000 clones, over 55% of them seen once, and the ten largest clones take under 1.2%. The specimen comprised CD4+ T cells sorted from blood, sampled at week 24, from a patient treated with tofacitinib. Every receptor here comes from a human donor with alopecia areata. The CDR3 runs from the conserved cysteine through the conserved F or W. Fields, in order: J gene, V gene, clone size, D gene, CDR3 DNA, CDR3 protein. A D gene is named only where the DNA matches it firmly. The size entry is marked missing in some rows and otherwise reads once, few, many or a size class.

TRBJ2-1 TRBV7-3 few TRBD1 TGTGCCAGCAGCCCTCTGAGGGGGCCCTACAATGAGCAGTTCTTC CASSPLRGPYNEQFF
TRBJ1-1 TRBV7-2 - - TGTGCCAGCAGCTTCAACAGGGAAGGGTACACTGAAGCTTTCTTT CASSFNREGYTEAFF
TRBJ1-1 TRBV20-1 - - TGCAGTGCTAGGGCGGGCACTGAAGCTTTCTTT CSARAGTEAFF
TRBJ1-2 TRBV19 few - TGTGCCAGTACCCCCGGGACACCCTATGGCTACACCTTC CASTPGTPYGYTF
TRBJ1-6 TRBV30 - TRBD1 TGTGCCTGGAGTGCCTACGGCGGGACAGGGGATTCACCCCTCCACTTT CAWSAYGGTGDSPLHF
TRBJ2-7 TRBV15 - TRBD1 TGTGCCACCAGCGCAGGGGGCTTGTTGTCCTACGAGCAGTACTTC CATSAGGLLSYEQYF
TRBJ2-5 TRBV7-2 once TRBD1 TGTGCCAGCAGCCTGGGACAGGTACCCGAGACCCAGTACTTC CASSLGQVPETQYF
TRBJ2-1 TRBV4-2 - TRBD2 TGTGCCAGCAGCCAAGATCGTCGGATAGCGGGGTCCTACAATGAGCAGTTCTTC CASSQDRRIAGSYNEQFF
TRBJ2-7 TRBV29-1 few - TGCAGCGTTGCACGGGGCCCATCCTACGAGCAGTACTTC CSVARGPSYEQYF
TRBJ1-1 TRBV29-1 - - TGCAGCGTTGACAGGGTCATGAACACTGAAGCTTTCTTT CSVDRVMNTEAFF
TRBJ1-2 TRBV2 - TRBD1 TGTGCCAGCAGTACCGGGACAGGCTACTCTAACTATGGCTACACCTTC CASSTGTGYSNYGYTF
TRBJ1-5 TRBV6-1 - - TGTGCCAGCAGTGAAGTGGGGGGCAGCAATCAGCCCCAGCATTTT CASSEVGGSNQPQHF
TRBJ1-2 TRBV9 - - TGTGCCAGCAGCAACCGGGACACCAACAACTATGGCTACACCTTC CASSNRDTNNYGYTF
TRBJ2-7 TRBV7-2 - TRBD1 TGTGCCAGCAGCTTAGGACAGGGTTACTACGAGCAGTACTTC CASSLGQGYYEQYF
TRBJ2-3 TRBV15 few TRBD2 TGTGCCACCAGCGGGGGGGACACAGATACGCAGTATTTT CATSGGDTDTQYF
TRBJ2-2 TRBV27 - - TGTGCCAGCAGTTTGGACGGACAGAACACCGGGGAGCTGTTTTTT CASSLDGQNTGELFF
TRBJ1-6 TRBV6-5 - - TGTGCCAGCAGTTACGGCTCAGGGATGAATTCACCCCTCCACTTT CASSYGSGMNSPLHF
TRBJ1-2 TRBV2 - - TGTGCCAGCAGTGAGAGTTGGTCCAGATCTAACTATGGCTACACCTTC CASSESWSRSNYGYTF
TRBJ2-1 TRBV7-2 many TRBD2 TGTGCCAGCAGCTTAGGAGCGGGGGCCAACAATGAGCAGTTCTTC CASSLGAGANNEQFF
TRBJ1-1 TRBV7-2 few - TGTGCCAGCAGCTTAAGGCTGACTGAAGCTTTCTTT CASSLRLTEAFF
TRBJ2-5 TRBV5-1 few - TGCGCCAGCAGCCCGGGGGTACAAGAGACCCAGTACTTC CASSPGVQETQYF
TRBJ2-3 TRBV5-1 few - TGCGCCAGCAGGCTGGGGGCGGGCACAGATACGCAGTATTTT CASRLGAGTDTQYF
TRBJ2-1 TRBV5-1 few - TGCGCCAGCAGCTTGGCGGAGGGGGGGATCTACAATGAGCAGTTCTTC CASSLAEGGIYNEQFF
TRBJ1-2 TRBV2 few - TGTGCCAGCTCGGAAAGTGGTAACTATGGCTACACCTTC CASSESGNYGYTF
TRBJ2-6 TRBV6-5 - - TGTGCCAGCAGTGAAACTTTCAGGGTAGAAGGGTCTTTC CASSETFRVEGSF
TRBJ1-1 TRBV9 - TRBD1 TGTGCCAGCAGCGTAGGACAGGGAGAGGTAGCTTTCTTT CASSVGQGEVAFF
TRBJ2-1 TRBV5-1 - - TGCGCCAGCAGCTCCATTTTGAACGATGAGCAGTTCTTC CASSSILNDEQFF
TRBJ1-1 TRBV5-4 - TRBD1 TGTGCCAGCAGCGTGGGACAGGGGGCCGTCGTGATGAACACTGAAGCTTTCTTT CASSVGQGAVVMNTEAFF
TRBJ2-5 TRBV11-1 - TRBD1 TGTGCCAGCAGTCAAAGGACAGGGACTTTTACCCAGTACTTC CASSQRTGTFTQYF
TRBJ1-2 TRBV4-3 - - TGCGCCAGCAGCCAAGAGGATTCTAACTATGGCTACACCTTC CASSQEDSNYGYTF
TRBJ2-2 TRBV4-3 few - TGCGCCAGCAGCCAAGACGGTGGACATAACACCGGGGAGCTGTTTTTT CASSQDGGHNTGELFF
TRBJ2-2 TRBV30 once - TGTGCCTGGAGTTTATTTTCGGGGTACACCGGGGAGCTGTTTTTT CAWSLFSGYTGELFF
TRBJ1-6 TRBV6-5 - - TGTGCCAGCAACCCGGGTAGGGATTCACCCCTCCACTTT CASNPGRDSPLHF
TRBJ2-2 TRBV25-1 few - TGTGCCAGCAGTGAAGAGGGGACCGGGGAGCTGTTTTTT CASSEEGTGELFF
TRBJ1-2 TRBV19 - - TGTGCCAGTAGTCGAAACCAAAACACTAACTATGGCTACACCTTC CASSRNQNTNYGYTF
TRBJ2-3 TRBV29-1 - TRBD1 TGCAGCGCAATTGTCGGGACAGGGCCCTTCCCCTACACGCTGGTTACGCAGTATTTT CSAIVGTGPFPYTLVTQYF
TRBJ1-5 TRBV29-1 once - TGCAGCGTAGGAGAGGGCCTCCAGCCCCAGCATTTT CSVGEGLQPQHF
TRBJ2-5 TRBV5-4 - TRBD2 TGTGCCAGCAGCACCGGGACTAGCGGGGGGGCCCGGGAGACCCAGTACTTC CASSTGTSGGARETQYF
TRBJ1-2 TRBV25-1 - - TGTGCCAGCAGTGAATACAGGGGAAATTATGGCTACACCTTC CASSEYRGNYGYTF